This entry is about one T cell receptor beta chain. The entry originates in a study of blood T cell repertoires in COVID-19. Study at large: Italy, Spain and the United States were the sources of the convalescent and acute COVID-19 samples.

In the authors' workflow: Estimation of nucleated cell counts was performed using reference gene primer amplification. Assay used: immunoSEQ multiplex PCR; TCRdb lists only in-frame clones, some missing. V, J and clone size reflect that table, while D and trimming were determined from the DNA. This sample has approximately 200,000 clones, with less than 95% found just once. CDR1 GTSNPN and CDR2 SVGIG come from the germline V gene (reference sequence). This CDR3 comprises 16 residues. V lost 0 bases to trimming and J lost 0 bases; unmatched junction nucleotides: 5. It was during active infection that Seattle patients were enrolled and then longitudinally followed.

Material for sequencing was peripheral blood. The receptor comes from a man aged 25-45 years with COVID-19, enrolled during active disease. The J gene is TRBJ2-1, the V gene TRBV30, with TRBD2 identical over 7 bases. CDR3 in DNA: TGTGCCTGGAGTGTTAGCGGGCTAAGCTCCTACAATGAGCAGTTCTTC. It yields the protein CAWSVSGLSSYNEQFF. Full variable domain (outside the CDR3, taken from reference TRBV30 and TRBJ2-1): SQTIHQWPATLVQPVGSPLSLECTVEGTSNPNLYWYRQAAGRGLQLLFYSVGIGQISSEVPQNLSASRPQDRQFILSSKKLLLSDSGFYLCAWSVSGLSSYNEQFFGPGTRLTVL.